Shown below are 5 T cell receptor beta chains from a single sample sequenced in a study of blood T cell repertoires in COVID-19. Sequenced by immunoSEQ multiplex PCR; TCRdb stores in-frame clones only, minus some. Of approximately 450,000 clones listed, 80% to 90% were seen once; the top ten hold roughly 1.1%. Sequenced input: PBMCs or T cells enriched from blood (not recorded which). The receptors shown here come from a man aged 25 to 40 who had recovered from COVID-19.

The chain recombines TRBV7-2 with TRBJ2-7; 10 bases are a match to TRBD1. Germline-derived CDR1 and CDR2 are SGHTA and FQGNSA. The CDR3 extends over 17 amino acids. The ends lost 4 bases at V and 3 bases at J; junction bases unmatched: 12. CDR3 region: CASSSLPSRDRGYEQYF. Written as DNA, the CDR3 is TGTGCCAGCAGCTCACTCCCCTCCCGGGACAGGGGCTACGAGCAGTACTTC.

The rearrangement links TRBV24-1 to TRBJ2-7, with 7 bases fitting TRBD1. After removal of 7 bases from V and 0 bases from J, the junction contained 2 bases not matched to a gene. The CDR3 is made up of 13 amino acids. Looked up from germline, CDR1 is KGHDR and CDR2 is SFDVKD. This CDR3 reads CATSTGVSYEQYF. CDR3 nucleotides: TGTGCCACCAGCACAGGGGTCTCCTACGAGCAGTACTTC.

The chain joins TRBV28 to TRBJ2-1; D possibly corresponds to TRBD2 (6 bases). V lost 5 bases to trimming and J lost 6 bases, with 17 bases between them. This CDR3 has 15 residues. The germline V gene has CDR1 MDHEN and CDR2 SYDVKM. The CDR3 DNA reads TGTGCCAGCAGTGCCTGGGGCAGGGAGGCCAATGAGCAGTTCTTC. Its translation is CASSAWGREANEQFF.

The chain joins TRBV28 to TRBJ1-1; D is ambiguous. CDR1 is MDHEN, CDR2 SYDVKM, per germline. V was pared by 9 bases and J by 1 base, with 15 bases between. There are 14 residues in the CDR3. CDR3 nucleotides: TGTGCCAGTCATCCGGCTTGGGCGAACACTGAAGCTTTCTTT. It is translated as CASHPAWANTEAFF.

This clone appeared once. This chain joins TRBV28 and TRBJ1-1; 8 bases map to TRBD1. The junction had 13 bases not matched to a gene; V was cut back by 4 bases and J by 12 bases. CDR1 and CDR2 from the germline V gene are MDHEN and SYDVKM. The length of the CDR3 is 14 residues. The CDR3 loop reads CASSSTDRARAPFF. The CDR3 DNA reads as TGTGCCAGCAGTTCAACGGACAGGGCGAGGGCACCTTTCTTT.